A single sample is the source of the 17 T cell receptor beta chains below, sequenced in a study of cytomegalovirus exposure and HLA in healthy donors. 13 Jbeta primers and 60 Vbeta primers were used for the PCR. Sequenced by immunoSEQ multiplex PCR; TCRdb stores in-frame clones only, minus some. The table shows fewer than 200,000 clones, with about 85% occurring only once. Sequencing used PBMCs. The receptors were sampled from a man aged 25-45 years in good health and CMV-seropositive.

This clone was seen a few times. This chain links TRBV6-5 with TRBJ2-7; D is undetermined. V dropped 0 bases and J dropped 1 base, with 7 bases sitting between them. Germline lookup yields CDR1 MNHEY and CDR2 SVGAGI. CDR3 length: 14 residues. The CDR3 spells CASSYSAVSYEQYF. Here the CDR3 DNA reads TGTGCCAGCAGTTACTCGGCAGTATCCTACGAGCAGTACTTC.

DNA of the CDR3: TGTGCCTACTCCGACAGGGGGGACCAAAAACTGTTTTTT. This sequence encodes CAYSDRGDQKLFF. This sequence joins TRBV30 and TRBJ1-4, with 9 bases lining up with TRBD1. The CDR3 has 13 residues. CDR1 and CDR2 from the germline V gene are GTSNPN and SVGIG (reference sequence). V gave up 7 bases and J gave up 9 bases; unmatched junction bases: 9.

The rearrangement uses TRBV19 and TRBJ1-2; D is ambiguous. The V gene lost 7 bases and the J gene lost 0 bases, with 6 bases spanning the gap. From germline, CDR1 is LNHDA and CDR2 SQIVND (reference sequence). This CDR3 region has 12 residues. CDR3 loop: CASKRANYGYTF. For the CDR3, the DNA is TGTGCCAGTAAGAGAGCTAACTATGGCTACACCTTC.

CDR3 protein: CASSEMEGLGNTIYF. The CDR3 DNA is TGTGCCAGCAGTGAAATGGAGGGGTTAGGAAACACCATATATTTT. The chain links TRBV25-1 to TRBJ1-3, with TRBD1 as a possible D gene (5 bases). V dropped 2 bases and J dropped 4 bases, with 12 bases sitting between them. This CDR3 is built from 15 residues. Germline lookup yields CDR1 MGHDK and CDR2 SYGVNS.

The chain has TRBV7-2 and TRBJ2-1; 7 nucleotides align to TRBD1. This CDR3 is 13 amino acids long. In germline, CDR1 is SGHTA, CDR2 FQGNSA. The trim removed 4 bases at V and 8 bases at J, leaving 5 bases unmatched. The CDR3 loop reads CASSWDSSYEQFF. The DNA for the CDR3 is TGTGCCAGCAGCTGGGACAGTTCGTATGAGCAGTTCTTC.

The chain has TRBV27 and TRBJ2-7, with D possibly TRBD1 on 5 matching bases. V was shortened by 5 bases and J by 2 bases, with 13 bases between the two germline ends. The CDR3 is made up of 14 amino acids. The germline gives CDR1 MNHEY, CDR2 SMNVEV (reference sequence). The CDR3 DNA sequence: TGTGCCAGCAGTCGACTGGGGCTCACCTACGAGCAGTACTTC. Translating gives CASSRLGLTYEQYF.

The V gene is TRBV15, the J gene TRBJ2-5; 10 nucleotides match TRBD2. Trimming cost V 4 bases and J 4 bases; bases outside gene matches: 6. Germline values: CDR1 LNHNV, CDR2 YYDKDF (reference sequence). The CDR3 loop spans 15 amino acids. CDR3 DNA: TGTGCCACCAGCAAAACAGCGGGAGGGCCAGAGACCCAGTACTTC. Protein sequence: CATSKTAGGPETQYF.

The chain employs TRBV9 and TRBJ1-1, with D possibly being TRBD1 (6 bases). V was clipped by 6 bases and J by 5 bases, with 20 bases between them. Germline CDR1 SGDLS, CDR2 YYNGEE. The CDR3 sequence is 15 residues long. The CDR3: CASTSGGGIETEAFF. The CDR3 nucleotides are TGTGCCAGCACCTCGGGAGGGGGGATAGAAACTGAAGCTTTCTTT.

The V gene is TRBV5-1, the J gene TRBJ2-7; TRBD2 aligns across 9 bases. CDR3 length: 15 residues. The germline V gene encodes CDR1 SGHRS and CDR2 YFSETQ. Trimming cost V 1 base and J 7 bases; bases outside gene matches: 9. CDR3 region: CASSLLLAGNGEQYF. In nucleotides, the CDR3 is TGCGCCAGCAGCTTGCTTCTAGCGGGGAACGGGGAGCAGTACTTC.

This chain uses TRBV11-3 with TRBJ2-5, with 10 bases that match TRBD1. Germline trimming cut 3 bases from V and 11 bases from J; bases unmatched to any gene: 12. The CDR3 runs 15 residues. CDR1 is SGHNT, CDR2 YENEEA, per germline. The CDR3 here is CASSFRDRGSYKQYF. The DNA of the CDR3 is TGTGCCAGCAGCTTCCGGGACAGGGGCTCCTACAAGCAGTACTTC.

This clone was seen a handful of times. This chain uses TRBV4-1 with TRBJ2-2; 8 nucleotides align to TRBD1. V lost 2 bases to trimming and J lost 7 bases; unmatched junction nucleotides: 12. Per the germline V gene, CDR1 is MGHRA and CDR2 is YSYEKL. The CDR3 is made up of 17 amino acids. The CDR3 sequence is CASSQPGQGPQGGELFF. The CDR3 nucleotides are TGCGCCAGCAGCCAACCTGGACAGGGACCCCAGGGCGGGGAGCTGTTTTTT.

The V call is TRBV5-4, the J call TRBJ2-5; the match to TRBD2 covers 7 bases. The germline V gene has CDR1 SGHNT and CDR2 YYREEE (reference sequence). V gave up 4 bases and J gave up 1 base; unmatched junction bases: 4. The CDR3 is made up of 14 amino acids. CDR3: CASSTGTTQETQYF. CDR3 coding DNA: TGTGCCAGCAGCACCGGGACTACCCAAGAGACCCAGTACTTC. Using reference TRBV5-4 and TRBJ2-5 for the parts outside the CDR3, the full variable domain is ETGVTQSPTHLIKTRGQQVTLRCSSQSGHNTVSWYQQALGQGPQFIFQYYREEENGRGNFPPRFSGLQFPNYSSELNVNALELDDSALYLCASSTGTTQETQYFGPGTRLLVL.

The chain employs TRBV7-8 and TRBJ2-3; 15 bases are shared with TRBD2. V lost 6 bases, J lost 6 bases, and 4 bases stayed unmatched. In germline, CDR1 is SGHVS, CDR2 FQNEAQ. The CDR3 consists of 15 residues. The CDR3 here is CASRRTSGRVDTQYF. The CDR3, as DNA: TGTGCCAGCAGGCGGACTAGCGGGAGGGTGGATACGCAGTATTTT.

This sequence joins TRBV4-1 and TRBJ2-5; possibly TRBD2 for D (7 bases). Near its end, the DNA agrees better with TRBJ2-7, so the J call may be wrong. The length of the CDR3 is 15 residues. Germline CDR1 is MGHRA and CDR2 is YSYEKL. Here the CDR3 reads CASSPGRRGGYEQYF. The CDR3 DNA sequence: TGCGCCAGCAGCCCCGGGCGGAGGGGGGGGTACGAGCAGTACTTC.

The chain recombines TRBV10-3 with TRBJ2-5; 9 nucleotides align to TRBD1. The J call is in doubt because the DNA end fits TRBJ2-7 better. Germline V CDR1 and CDR2: ENHRY, SYGVKD. The length of the CDR3 is 14 residues. The CDR3 nucleotides read TGTGCCATCAGTTTTTCCGGGACAGGGTCCGAGCAGTACTTC. The encoded protein is CAISFSGTGSEQYF.

V usage is TRBV2 and J usage is TRBJ2-5; TRBD2 aligns across 12 bases. Germline V gene lookup returns CDR1 SNHLY and CDR2 FYNNEI. V gave up 4 bases and J gave up 5 bases; unmatched junction bases: 5. The length of the CDR3 is 15 residues. The CDR3 coding sequence is TGTGCCAGCAGTGCCCGACTAGCGGGAGTTGAGACCCAGTACTTC. It encodes CASSARLAGVETQYF.

The chain uses TRBV6-1 and TRBJ2-7; possibly TRBD2 for D (5 bases). The CDR3 runs 13 residues. Germline V gene lookup returns CDR1 MNHNS and CDR2 SASEGT. Trimming took off 8 bases at V and 3 bases at J, with 14 bases between the two ends. The CDR3 DNA reads TGTGCCAGCCACCCCCCGGGGAGCTACGAGCAGTACTTC. It translates to CASHPPGSYEQYF.